What follows are 9 T cell receptor beta chains derived from one specimen sequenced in a study of shared clonotypes between healthy human individuals. TCRdb keeps only in-frame clones here, not all; method: immunoSEQ multiplex PCR. The sample lists 950,000 to 1,100,000 clones; 75% were seen once. The specimen sequenced was memory CD4+ T cells sorted from blood. Subset in this sample: CD45RA-negative fraction. The origin of the receptors is a man between 18 and 29 years old in good health.

J is TRBJ2-1 and V is TRBV5-1; 7 nucleotides align to TRBD1. Germline V lookup: CDR1 SGHRS, CDR2 YFSETQ. This CDR3 region has 14 residues. With V trimmed by 0 bases and J by 9 bases, 6 bases remained unmatched. CDR3 coding DNA: TGCGCCAGCAGCTTGGAGGGACAGATTGGTGAGCAGTTCTTC. As protein: CASSLEGQIGEQFF.

The gene calls are TRBV7-2 and TRBJ2-7, with D uncertain. The CDR3 has 13 amino acids. CDR1 SGHTA and CDR2 FQGNSA come from the germline V gene. Trimming removed 3 bases from V and 1 base from J, with 7 bases in between. The CDR3 protein is CASSFSTSYEQYF. CDR3 in DNA: TGTGCCAGCAGCTTCTCGACGTCCTACGAGCAGTACTTC.

The chain links TRBV21-1 to TRBJ1-3. TRBV21-1 is tagged as a pseudogene. The CDR3 extends over 15 amino acids. CDR3 sequence reads: CASSITKGETNTIYF. In nucleotides, the CDR3 is TGTGCCAGCAGCATCACTAAAGGGGAGACGAACACCATATATTTT.

This clone was observed a few times. The chain uses TRBV7-9 and TRBJ1-1, with 9 bases lining up with TRBD1. J was trimmed by 5 bases and V by 6 bases; bases with no gene match: 4. Germline CDR1 SEHNR, CDR2 FQNEAQ (reference sequence). This CDR3 contains 13 residues. The CDR3 reads CASRGQGSTEAFF. The CDR3, as DNA: TGTGCCAGCAGGGGACAGGGAAGTACTGAAGCTTTCTTT.

The chain links TRBV10-2 to TRBJ2-1; D ambiguous. The germline V gene encodes CDR1 WSHSY and CDR2 SAAADI. The CDR3 has 16 amino acids. V gave up 2 bases and J gave up 4 bases, with 15 bases separating them. The CDR3 loop is CASSEPATSGYNEQFF. For the CDR3, the DNA is TGCGCCAGCAGTGAGCCTGCTACCTCCGGTTACAATGAGCAGTTCTTC.

The V call is TRBV4-3, the J call TRBJ2-7; TRBD1 matches at 7 bases. The CDR3 has 14 amino acids. Trimming removed 1 base from V and 6 bases from J; junction bases left unmatched: 6. Germline-derived CDR1 and CDR2 are LGHNA and YSLEER. The CDR3 DNA reads as TGCGCCAGCAGCCAAGTAGTAGGGGGCCGCGAGCAGTACTTC. This encodes CASSQVVGGREQYF.

This clone was picked up one time. V gene TRBV12-5 combines with J gene TRBJ2-2, with D unclear. V was shortened by 0 bases and J by 5 bases, with 1 base between the two germline ends. This CDR3 has 12 residues. CDR1 and CDR2 from the germline V gene are LGHNT and FRNRAP. The DNA for the CDR3 is TGTGCTAGTGGTTTGGTAACCGGGGAGCTGTTTTTT. It specifies CASGLVTGELFF.

The genes are TRBV28 and TRBJ1-1, with D maybe TRBD1 (5 bases). With 5 bases removed from V and 3 bases from J, the gap between germline ends came to 16 bases. This CDR3 is 15 amino acids long. The V gene's germline CDR1 is MDHEN and CDR2 SYDVKM. The DNA for the CDR3 is TGTGCCAGCAGTCTTCTCCAGGGAGCCGACACTGAAGCTTTCTTT. Translating it yields CASSLLQGADTEAFF. The variable domain in full, with the rest retrieved from reference TRBV28 and TRBJ1-1, is DVKVTQSSRYLVKRTGEKVFLECVQDMDHENMFWYRQDPGLGLRLIYFSYDVKMKEKGDIPEGYSVSREKKERFSLILESASTNQTSMYLCASSLLQGADTEAFFGQGTRLTVV.

CDR3 coding DNA: TGTGCCAGCAGCTTGGACCCGGGACAGGGGAGATCGTACGAGCAGTACTTC. Its translation: CASSLDPGQGRSYEQYF. The chain is built from TRBV7-9 and TRBJ2-7; 10 nucleotides align to TRBD1. The V and J ends lost 3 bases and 4 bases, in that order; junction bases with no gene match: 12. Germline lookup yields CDR1 SEHNR and CDR2 FQNEAQ (reference sequence). The CDR3 sequence is 17 residues long.